Presented here are 15 T cell receptor beta chains from one specimen sequenced in a study of blood T cell repertoires in COVID-19. The method was immunoSEQ multiplex PCR; TCRdb's version includes in-frame clones alone and lacks a portion of them. Among nearly 95,000 clones listed, under 90% were seen once. The sample consisted of peripheral blood. The receptors come from a human donor with active COVID-19. The donor label of this sample is uncertain.

This clone has only one observation. This chain links TRBV27 with TRBJ2-1; no reliable D call. Trimming shortened V by 2 bases and J by 3 bases, and 11 bases separated the two germline ends. There are 15 residues in the CDR3. Germline loops: CDR1 MNHEY, CDR2 SMNVEV (reference sequence). The CDR3: CASSLDLTNYNEQFF. The CDR3 region has the DNA TGTGCCAGCAGTTTAGATCTAACTAACTACAATGAGCAGTTCTTC.

V gene TRBV11-2 combines with J gene TRBJ1-1; 8 positions match TRBD1. This CDR3 has 15 amino acids. Trimming cost V 2 bases and J 6 bases; bases outside gene matches: 8. Germline CDR1 reads SGHAT; CDR2 reads FQNNGV. CDR3 coding DNA: TGTGCCAGCAGCTTACAGGGGGCGTCGGAGTCTGAAGCTTTCTTT. Translation: CASSLQGASESEAFF.

This chain links TRBV7-9 with TRBJ1-6, with 7 bases that match TRBD1. Germline values: CDR1 SEHNR, CDR2 FQNEAQ (reference sequence). The CDR3 spans 14 residues. The V and J ends lost 4 bases and 7 bases, in that order; junction bases with no gene match: 4. CDR3 nucleotides: TGTGCCAGCAGCTCACAGGGGCGGAATTCACCCCTCCACTTT. This encodes CASSSQGRNSPLHF.

This rearrangement joins TRBV19 to TRBJ1-1; TRBD1 is a possible D gene (5 bases). This CDR3 has 14 residues. From germline, CDR1 is LNHDA and CDR2 SQIVND (reference sequence). Trimming removed 2 bases from V and 3 bases from J, with 10 bases in between. The CDR3 DNA follows: TGTGCCAGTAGTATATTCTCAGGGTACACTGAAGCTTTCTTT. Translating it yields CASSIFSGYTEAFF.

J is TRBJ1-1 and V is TRBV10-3; a weak D match, TRBD1 (6 bases). The CDR3 spans 15 residues. Trimming took 3 bases from V and 0 from J, leaving 11 bases between them. The germline CDR1 and CDR2 sequences are ENHRY and SYGVKD. The chain's CDR3 is CAISDRGAMNTEAFF. The CDR3 DNA reads as TGTGCCATCAGTGACCGGGGGGCAATGAACACTGAAGCTTTCTTT.

The chain recombines TRBV7-9 with TRBJ1-3; D not resolved. The CDR3 runs 15 residues. Germline V gives CDR1 SEHNR, CDR2 FQNEAQ (reference sequence). The germline V and J ends were trimmed by 5 bases and 1 base, with 12 bases remaining between them. The CDR3 region is CASSRAWSSGNTIYF. CDR3 nucleotides: TGTGCCAGCAGCCGCGCGTGGTCGTCTGGAAACACCATATATTTT.

CDR3 sequence: CASSQVGRGGAFVGKETQYF. The CDR3 DNA reads TGCGCCAGCAGCCAAGTAGGGCGCGGGGGGGCTTTTGTCGGAAAAGAGACCCAGTACTTC. This chain uses TRBV4-1 with TRBJ2-5, with 9 bases identical to TRBD2. Germline lookup yields CDR1 MGHRA and CDR2 YSYEKL. CDR3 length: 20 residues. V shed 1 base and J 3 bases; nucleotides not matched to a gene: 18.

This clone showed up just a few times. The rearrangement links TRBV6-2 or TRBV6-3 to TRBJ1-1, with a possible D match to TRBD1 (5 bases). V shed 4 bases and J shed 11 bases, with 14 bases lying between them. Germline CDR1 MNHEY, CDR2 SVGEGT. The CDR3 covers 12 residues. The CDR3 sequence: CASSSLDRRAFF. CDR3 bases: TGTGCCAGCAGTTCCTTAGACAGAAGGGCTTTCTTT.

V gene TRBV6-4 combines with J gene TRBJ2-3, with D tentatively TRBD1 (6 bases). Germline CDR1 reads MRHNA; CDR2 reads SNTAGT. The CDR3 is 14 residues long. The V end was cut by 2 bases, the J end by 3 bases, with 9 bases between. CDR3: CASSDLGATDTQYF. The CDR3 DNA reads TGTGCCAGCAGTGACCTGGGGGCAACAGATACGCAGTATTTT.

The chain joins TRBV28 to TRBJ1-4; D is ambiguous. The CDR3 extends over 16 amino acids. V lost 1 base and J 6 bases, leaving 15 bases between the germline ends. Germline CDR1 MDHEN, CDR2 SYDVKM. The CDR3 DNA follows: TGTGCCAGCAGTTTATATCGGGGAAGGGAGGATGAAAAACTGTTTTTT. This sequence encodes CASSLYRGREDEKLFF.

The chain carries TRBV5-4 and TRBJ2-2; possibly TRBD1 for D (5 bases). The CDR3 length is 14 residues. The V end was cut by 4 bases, the J end by 6 bases, with 13 bases between. Germline lookup yields CDR1 SGHNT and CDR2 YYREEE (reference sequence). DNA of the CDR3: TGTGCCAGCAGCCTTGACAGTGGACCCGGGGAGCTGTTTTTT. Protein: CASSLDSGPGELFF. Full variable domain (rest looked up from reference TRBV5-4 and TRBJ2-2): ETGVTQSPTHLIKTRGQQVTLRCSSQSGHNTVSWYQQALGQGPQFIFQYYREEENGRGNFPPRFSGLQFPNYSSELNVNALELDDSALYLCASSLDSGPGELFFGEGSRLTVL.

Comment on this clone: The germline gene is not matched at one end of the junction; a read error may be the cause. The chain combines TRBV7-6 with TRBJ2-2; TRBD1 matches at 9 bases. CDR1 and CDR2 (germline): SGHVS, FNYEAQ. The CDR3 has 15 residues. For the CDR3, the DNA is TGTGCCGGCAGCCTCACAGGGGGCGATACCGGGGAGCTGTTTTTT. This sequence encodes CAGSLTGGDTGELFF.

The chain employs TRBV7-9 and TRBJ1-1, with 8 bases identical to TRBD1. J gave up 3 bases and V 5 bases, and 8 bases lay outside the gene matches. CDR1 and CDR2 (germline): SEHNR, FQNEAQ (reference sequence). The CDR3 loop spans 15 amino acids. In DNA form, the CDR3 reads TGTGCCAGCAGCAGCCGGACAGGGACTGACACTGAAGCTTTCTTT. Translation gives CASSSRTGTDTEAFF.

The V and J genes are TRBV5-4 and TRBJ2-6; TRBD2 matches at 7 bases. This CDR3 contains 15 residues. The junction had 1 base not matched to a gene; V was cut back by 4 bases and J by 0 bases. CDR1 and CDR2 from the germline V gene are SGHNT and YYREEE (reference sequence). The DNA of the CDR3 is TGTGCCAGCAGCGGGGGGGTCTCTGGGGCCAACGTCCTGACTTTC. It codes for CASSGGVSGANVLTF.

CDR3 protein: CASSQAQGLSYEQYF. Here the CDR3 DNA reads TGTGCCAGCAGCCAAGCCCAGGGCCTCTCCTACGAGCAGTACTTC. The chain has TRBV4-2 and TRBJ2-7; D might be TRBD1 (5 bases). The CDR3 spans 15 residues. Trimming stripped 1 base from V and 0 bases from J, with 10 bases between. The germline CDR1 and CDR2 sequences are LGHNA and YNFKEQ.